The clone carrying this T cell receptor beta chain has ten or more counts. What it binds is not known. The library labeled individual cDNA molecules by adding unique molecular identifiers to them. TCRdb recomputed calls from the RACE reads with MiXCR, one row per CDR3 protein. The table includes fewer than 80,000 distinct CDR3 sequences, roughly 11% detected once. Trimming pared 0 bases from V and 9 bases from J, leaving 15 bases between. The germline gives CDR1 MNHEY, CDR2 SVGEGT. CDR3 length: 16 residues. Time point meaning: patch test 3, about 24 weeks after DPC sensitization. Regarding treatment: therapeutic diphenylcyclopropenone sensitization with weekly scalp DPC. This record belongs to a study of human T cells and chemical hapten exposure. Study at large: Patients, predominantly female, presented with alopecia areata, totalis or universalis.

Whole-study findings and limits: No change in TCRs above 1 in 1000 frequency was produced by DPC sensitization.

The J gene is TRBJ1-6, the V gene TRBV6-2 or TRBV6-3; D remains unclear. Sequences were derived from whole blood, sampled in connection with sensitization to the hapten diphenylcyclopropenone (DPC). The TCR originated in a woman in her thirties with alopecia areata. Some clones in this sample may be carry-over from other donors' samples. As DNA, the CDR3 is TGTGCCAGCAGTTACTCGCGGTTTCCGTCTGGTTCACCCCTCCACTTT. Protein: CASSYSRFPSGSPLHF.